This TCR beta chain was recovered during a study of response to subunit inactivated influenza vaccine. TCRdb reanalysed the RT-PCR reads using MiXCR and keeps one entry per CDR3 protein. The table includes 650,000 to 700,000 distinct CDR3 sequences, 15% to 19% detected once. This clonotype was recorded many times. Its cognate antigen is unknown. Findings and caveats of the study: Each seasonal influenza vaccination, the authors suggested, recruits few new T cells.

Here the sequenced sample was PBMCs from blood, taken 11 to 12 days after vaccination. The clonotype comes from a middle-aged man who received an inactivated influenza vaccine.

This chain's CDR3 is CSVAPHRSLGPYNEQFF. The CDR3 nucleotides are TGCAGCGTTGCCCCCCACCGGTCCCTGGGCCCCTACAATGAGCAGTTCTTC. The rearrangement uses TRBV29-1 and TRBJ2-1; D uncertain. This CDR3 spans 17 amino acids. Germline V gives CDR1 SQVTM, CDR2 ANQGSEA. Trimming took 4 bases from V and 2 from J, leaving 21 bases between them.